The 13 T cell receptor beta chains below come from one sample, sequenced in a study of T cells after yellow fever vaccination (dated 2019 in TCRdb). The sample's treatment or condition label is to be understood as: live attenuated yellow fever vaccine strain. Libraries were prepared through 5' RACE. TCRdb lists the instrument as Illumina HiSeq 2500. TCRdb reprocessing: public reads trimmed at Q25 with fastp, clones called with MiXCR, in-frame beta chains kept. Rows with a matching CDR3 protein are joined into one entry that keeps the most common DNA and genes. The sample table lists hundreds of thousands of distinct CDR3 sequences, around a fifth of them with a count of one. The biggest ten clones account for roughly a sixth of the sample. This material consisted of PBMCs, taken 20 to 25 days after the first yellow fever vaccination. The receptors were gathered from a man between 18 and 35 years old who received the YFV17D yellow fever vaccine.

This clonotype has a handful of counts. J is TRBJ1-3 and V is TRBV4-1, with D uncertain. Germline-derived CDR1 and CDR2 are MGHRA and YSYEKL. V was pared by 1 base and J by 0 bases, with 10 bases between. The CDR3 runs 16 residues. The CDR3 DNA follows: TGCGCCAGCAGCCAAGGTTGGGGAGGCTCTGGAAACACCATATATTTT. It specifies CASSQGWGGSGNTIYF.

A remark on this clonotype: Without the conserved terminal phenylalanine or tryptophan, this CDR3 likely stems from a read error. This chain connects TRBV2 to TRBJ1-5; tentatively, D is TRBD1 (5 bases). CDR3 length: 13 amino acids. V was trimmed by 7 bases and J by 6 bases, leaving 13 bases between them. Germline V CDR1 and CDR2: SNHLY, FYNNEI. The CDR3 sequence is CASTGFGAQPQHL. CDR3 coding DNA: TGTGCCAGCACCGGATTTGGGGCTCAGCCCCAGCATTTA.

The chain couples TRBV9 to TRBJ1-2; 10 nucleotides match TRBD1. Per the germline V gene, CDR1 is SGDLS and CDR2 is YYNGEE. Trimming removed 3 bases from V and 4 bases from J; junction bases left unmatched: 6. This CDR3 region has 15 residues. The CDR3 DNA reads TGTGCCAGCAGCGCCCTCGGACAGGGGGGCTATGGCTACACCTTC. Its protein is CASSALGQGGYGYTF.

The chain links TRBV29-1 to TRBJ2-1, with D hard to call. Germline assignment: CDR1 SQVTM and CDR2 ANQGSEA. Trimming took 3 bases from V and 8 from J, leaving 8 bases between them. The CDR3 extends over 11 amino acids. The CDR3 DNA reads as TGCAGCGTTGATGGTAACCATGAGCAGTTCTTC. It yields the protein CSVDGNHEQFF.

Only a few counts were recorded for this clonotype. The V gene is TRBV3-1, the J gene TRBJ1-2; 8 bases are shared with TRBD1. Losses at the gene ends were 4 bases for V and 8 bases for J; bases not matched to a gene: 3. The germline V gene has CDR1 LGHDT and CDR2 YNNKEL (reference sequence). This CDR3 region has 12 residues. CDR3 DNA sequence: TGTGCCAGCAGCCCCGACAGGGGAGGCTACACCTTC. Translated, it gives CASSPDRGGYTF.

J is TRBJ2-2 and V is TRBV18, with D hard to call. Germline V gene data show CDR1 as KGHSH and CDR2 as LQKENI. Trimming stripped 2 bases from V and 4 bases from J, with 5 bases between. CDR3 size: 13 residues. Here the CDR3 reads CASSPAVTGELFF. DNA for the CDR3: TGTGCCAGCTCACCAGCAGTCACCGGGGAGCTGTTTTTT.

The rearrangement joins TRBV20-1 to TRBJ2-5, with 10 bases identical to TRBD2. CDR3 length equals 13 residues. Germline V gene lookup returns CDR1 DFQATT and CDR2 SNEGSKA (reference sequence). V shed 4 bases and J 5 bases; nucleotides not matched to a gene: 4. The CDR3 DNA reads as TGCAGTGCTAAACTAGCGGGGCGGGAGACCCAGTACTTC. Translating it yields CSAKLAGRETQYF.

There are a few counts of this clonotype. This chain joins TRBV7-2 and TRBJ1-3; TRBD1 is a possible D gene (5 bases). This CDR3 is built from 16 residues. The V gene's germline CDR1 is SGHTA and CDR2 FQGNSA. V lost 6 bases and J lost 4, with 19 bases in between. CDR3 sequence: CASSFTSGTDGNTIYF. The CDR3 bases are TGTGCCAGCAGTTTTACTTCCGGGACGGACGGAAACACCATATATTTT.

As concerns this clonotype: This may arise from a read error, as a much more abundant clone is one base away. The chain uses TRBV11-2 and TRBJ2-5; 10 bases match TRBD1. CDR1 and CDR2 from the germline V gene are SGHAT and FQNNGV. This CDR3 is 14 amino acids long. The J segment lost 4 bases and the V segment lost 4 bases, leaving 3 bases of the junction unmatched. The DNA of the CDR3 is TGTGCCAGCAGCTGGGGACAGGGGAGAGAGACCCAGTACTTC. Translated, it gives CASSWGQGRETQYF.

This rearrangement joins TRBV4-3 to TRBJ1-4; D unclear. The CDR3 covers 17 residues. In germline, CDR1 is LGHNA, CDR2 YSLEER. The V and J ends lost 0 bases and 8 bases respectively, with 19 bases between them. The CDR3 loop is CASSQEPSGGFREKLFF. The CDR3 coding sequence is TGCGCCAGCAGCCAAGAACCCAGTGGCGGGTTTAGGGAAAAACTGTTTTTT.

The chain combines TRBV15 with TRBJ2-3; D may match TRBD1 or TRBD2 (7 bases each). Trimming cost V 1 base and J 0 bases, with 14 bases left between them. Germline CDR1 LNHNV, CDR2 YYDKDF (reference sequence). This CDR3 has 17 residues. The CDR3 reads CATSRGSGGGSTDTQYF. The CDR3 region has the DNA TGTGCCACCAGCAGAGGCTCAGGGGGGGGAAGCACAGATACGCAGTATTTT.

The genes are TRBV6-5 and TRBJ2-5, with 8 bases aligning to TRBD2. In germline, CDR1 is MNHEY, CDR2 SVGAGI. This CDR3 contains 17 residues. V shed 2 bases, J shed 5 bases, and the junction held 13 bases outside the gene matches. The CDR3 reads CASSYLFGGALGETQYF. Here the CDR3 DNA reads TGTGCCAGCAGTTACCTTTTCGGGGGGGCCCTTGGTGAGACCCAGTACTTC.

The genes are TRBV19 and TRBJ2-4, with TRBD1 as a possible D gene (6 bases). Germline values: CDR1 LNHDA, CDR2 SQIVND (reference sequence). The CDR3 is 15 residues long. V was clipped by 3 bases and J by 6 bases, with 15 bases between them. The CDR3 spells CASSMGWDKTNIQYF. The DNA of the CDR3 is TGTGCCAGTAGTATGGGGTGGGACAAGACAAACATTCAGTACTTC.